This entry is about one TCR beta chain. The target antigen is unknown. Per the germline V gene, CDR1 is DFQATT and CDR2 is SNEGSKA (reference sequence). Deletions cut 1 base from V and 5 bases from J, with 15 bases between. The CDR3 is 15 residues long. The data originate from a study of blood T cells in healthy people across ages. The study's findings and limits: Whereas aged donors had fewer naive CD4+ cells, long-lived donors had more of them and higher diversity.

PCR was performed a second time for 7 to 11 cycles using a sample-barcoded 5' primer and a J-beta primer mix. A tag from a template-switch adaptor with 12 random nucleotides marked each cDNA molecule. In TCRdb, the 5' RACE reads were re-called with MiXCR into one record per CDR3 protein. Of around 1.5 million distinct CDR3 sequences in the sample, about 35% were seen once. This TCR was sampled from a woman in her 30s in good health. The specimen was blood. V usage is TRBV20-1 and J usage is TRBJ2-1; D is uncertain. The CDR3 loop reads CSARAPRRSHNEQFF. The CDR3 DNA follows: TGCAGTGCTAGAGCCCCTAGGCGCTCACACAATGAGCAGTTCTTC.